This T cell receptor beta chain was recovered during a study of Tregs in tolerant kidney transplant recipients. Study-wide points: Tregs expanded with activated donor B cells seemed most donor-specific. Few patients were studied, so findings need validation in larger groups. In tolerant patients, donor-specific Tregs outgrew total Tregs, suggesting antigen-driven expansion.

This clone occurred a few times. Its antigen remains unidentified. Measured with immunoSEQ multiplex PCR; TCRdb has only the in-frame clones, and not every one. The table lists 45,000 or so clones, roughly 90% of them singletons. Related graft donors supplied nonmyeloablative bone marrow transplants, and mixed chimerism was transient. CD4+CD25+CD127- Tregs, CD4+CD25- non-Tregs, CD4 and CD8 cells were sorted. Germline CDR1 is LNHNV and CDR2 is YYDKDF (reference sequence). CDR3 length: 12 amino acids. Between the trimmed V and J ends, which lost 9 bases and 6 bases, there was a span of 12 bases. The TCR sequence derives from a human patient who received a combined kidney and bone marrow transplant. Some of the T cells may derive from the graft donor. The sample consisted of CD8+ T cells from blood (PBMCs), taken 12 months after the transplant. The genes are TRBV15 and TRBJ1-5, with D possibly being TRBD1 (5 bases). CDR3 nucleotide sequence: TGTGCCACAACTCAGGGAGGTCAGCCCCAGCATTTT. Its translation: CATTQGGQPQHF.